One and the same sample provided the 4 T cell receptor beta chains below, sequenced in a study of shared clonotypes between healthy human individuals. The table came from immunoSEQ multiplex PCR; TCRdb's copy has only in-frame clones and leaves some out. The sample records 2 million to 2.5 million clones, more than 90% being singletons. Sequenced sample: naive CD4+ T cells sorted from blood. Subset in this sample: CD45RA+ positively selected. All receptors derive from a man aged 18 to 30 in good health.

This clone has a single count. CDR3 sequence: CASSTGTVYNSPLHF. The CDR3 nucleotides read TGTGCCAGCAGTACCGGGACAGTTTATAATTCACCCCTCCACTTT. The V gene is TRBV28, the J gene TRBJ1-6, with TRBD1 matching 7 bases. CDR1 and CDR2 (germline): MDHEN, SYDVKM. CDR3 length: 15 residues. Trimming at V came to 5 bases and at J to 4 bases, leaving 5 bases not matched to a gene.

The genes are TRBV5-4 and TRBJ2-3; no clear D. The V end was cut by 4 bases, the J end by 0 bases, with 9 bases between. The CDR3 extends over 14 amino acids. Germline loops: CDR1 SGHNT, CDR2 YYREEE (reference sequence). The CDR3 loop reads CASSPKISTDTQYF. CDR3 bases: TGTGCCAGCAGCCCCAAGATTAGCACAGATACGCAGTATTTT.

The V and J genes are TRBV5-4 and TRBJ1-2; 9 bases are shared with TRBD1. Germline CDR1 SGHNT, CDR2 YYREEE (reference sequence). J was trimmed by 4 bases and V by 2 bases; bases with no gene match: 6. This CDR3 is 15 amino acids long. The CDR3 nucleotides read TGTGCCAGCAGCTTCCGGGACAGGGTATTCTATGGCTACACCTTC. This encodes CASSFRDRVFYGYTF. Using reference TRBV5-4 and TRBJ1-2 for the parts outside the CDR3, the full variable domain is ETGVTQSPTHLIKTRGQQVTLRCSSQSGHNTVSWYQQALGQGPQFIFQYYREEENGRGNFPPRFSGLQFPNYSSELNVNALELDDSALYLCASSFRDRVFYGYTFGSGTRLTVV.

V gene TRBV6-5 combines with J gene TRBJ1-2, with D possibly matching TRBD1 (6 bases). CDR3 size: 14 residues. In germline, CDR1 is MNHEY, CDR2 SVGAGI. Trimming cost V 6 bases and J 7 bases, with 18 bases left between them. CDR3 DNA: TGTGCCAGCAGGCCTGACAGGCAGTTCAGTGGCTACACCTTC. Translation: CASRPDRQFSGYTF.